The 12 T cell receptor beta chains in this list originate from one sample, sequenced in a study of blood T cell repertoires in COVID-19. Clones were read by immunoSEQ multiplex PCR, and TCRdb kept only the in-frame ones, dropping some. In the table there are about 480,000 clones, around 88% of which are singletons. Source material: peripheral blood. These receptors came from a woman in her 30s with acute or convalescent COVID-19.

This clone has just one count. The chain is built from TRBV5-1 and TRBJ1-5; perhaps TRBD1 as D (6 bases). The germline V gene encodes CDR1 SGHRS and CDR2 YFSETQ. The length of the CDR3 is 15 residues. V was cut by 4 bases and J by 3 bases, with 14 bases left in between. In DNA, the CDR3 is TGCGCCAGCAGCGCTACAGGGTTAGTCAATCAGCCCCAGCATTTT. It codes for CASSATGLVNQPQHF.

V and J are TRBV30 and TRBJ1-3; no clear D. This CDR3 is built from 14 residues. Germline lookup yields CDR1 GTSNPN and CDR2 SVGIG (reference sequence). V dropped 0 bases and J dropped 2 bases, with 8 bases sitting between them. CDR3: CAWSVPPAGNTIYF. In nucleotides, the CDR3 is TGTGCCTGGAGTGTCCCCCCAGCTGGAAACACCATATATTTT.

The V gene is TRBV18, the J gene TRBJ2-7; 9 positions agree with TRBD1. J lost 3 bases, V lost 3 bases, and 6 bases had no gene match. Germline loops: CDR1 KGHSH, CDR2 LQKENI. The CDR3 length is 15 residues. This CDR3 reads CASSPAGQGIYEQYF. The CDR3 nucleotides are TGTGCCAGCTCACCGGCGGGACAGGGTATCTACGAGCAGTACTTC.

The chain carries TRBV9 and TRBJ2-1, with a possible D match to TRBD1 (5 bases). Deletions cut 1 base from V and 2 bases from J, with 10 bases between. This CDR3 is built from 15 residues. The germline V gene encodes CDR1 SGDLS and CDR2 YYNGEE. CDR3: CASSVSGSPYNEQFF. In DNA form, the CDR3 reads TGTGCCAGCAGCGTATCAGGGTCCCCCTACAATGAGCAGTTCTTC.

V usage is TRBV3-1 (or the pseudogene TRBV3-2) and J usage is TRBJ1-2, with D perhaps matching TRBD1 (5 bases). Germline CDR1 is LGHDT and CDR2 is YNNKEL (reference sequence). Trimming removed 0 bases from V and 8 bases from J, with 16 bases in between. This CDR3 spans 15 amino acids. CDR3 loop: CASSQDSGAGYGYTF. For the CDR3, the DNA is TGTGCCAGCAGCCAAGATTCCGGGGCGGGGTACGGCTACACCTTC.

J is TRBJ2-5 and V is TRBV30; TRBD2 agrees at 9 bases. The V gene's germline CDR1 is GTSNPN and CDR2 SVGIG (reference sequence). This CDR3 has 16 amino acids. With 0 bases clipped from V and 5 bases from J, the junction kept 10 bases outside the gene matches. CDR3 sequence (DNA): TGTGCCTGGAGTGTAAGGAAAGCGGGGGGAGGGGAGACCCAGTACTTC. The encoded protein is CAWSVRKAGGGETQYF.

The CDR3 loop is CASSNGPTGEAEAFF. CDR3 sequence (DNA): TGTGCCAGCAGTAACGGACCTACCGGGGAGGCTGAAGCTTTCTTT. The chain carries TRBV27 and TRBJ1-1; unclear D gene. V lost 5 bases and J lost 6, with 19 bases in between. Germline CDR1 is MNHEY and CDR2 is SMNVEV (reference sequence). This CDR3 comprises 15 residues.

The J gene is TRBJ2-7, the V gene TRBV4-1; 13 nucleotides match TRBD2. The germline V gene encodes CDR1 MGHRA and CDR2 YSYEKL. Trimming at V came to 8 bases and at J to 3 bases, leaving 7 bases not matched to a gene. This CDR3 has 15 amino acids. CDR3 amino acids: CASAATSGGHYEQYF. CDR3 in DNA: TGCGCCAGCGCGGCGACTAGCGGGGGGCACTACGAGCAGTACTTC.

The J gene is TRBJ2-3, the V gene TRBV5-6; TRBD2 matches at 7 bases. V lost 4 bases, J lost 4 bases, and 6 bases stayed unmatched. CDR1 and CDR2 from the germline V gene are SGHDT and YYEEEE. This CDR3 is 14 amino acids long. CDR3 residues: CASSHRLAPDTQYF. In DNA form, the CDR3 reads TGTGCCAGCAGCCACCGACTAGCACCAGATACGCAGTATTTT.

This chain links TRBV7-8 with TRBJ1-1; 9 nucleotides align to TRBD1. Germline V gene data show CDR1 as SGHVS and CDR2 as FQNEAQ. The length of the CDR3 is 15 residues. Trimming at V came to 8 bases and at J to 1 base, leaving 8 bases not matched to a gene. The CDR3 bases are TGTGCCAGCGGAAACAGGGGGCAGAGGAACACTGAAGCTTTCTTT. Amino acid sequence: CASGNRGQRNTEAFF. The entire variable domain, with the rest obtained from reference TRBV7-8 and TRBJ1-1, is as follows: GAGVSQSPRYKVAKRGQDVALRCDPISGHVSLFWYQQALGQGPEFLTYFQNEAQLDKSGLPSDRFFAERPEGSVSTLKIQRTQQEDSAVYLCASGNRGQRNTEAFFGQGTRLTVV.

The CDR3 loop reads CASSLYSYGYTF. CDR3 nucleotides: TGCGCCAGCAGCTTGTATTCCTATGGCTACACCTTC. This chain connects TRBV5-1 to TRBJ1-2; D unresolved. Germline values: CDR1 SGHRS, CDR2 YFSETQ. CDR3 length: 12 amino acids. Between the trimmed V and J ends, which lost 1 base and 4 bases, there was a span of 5 bases.

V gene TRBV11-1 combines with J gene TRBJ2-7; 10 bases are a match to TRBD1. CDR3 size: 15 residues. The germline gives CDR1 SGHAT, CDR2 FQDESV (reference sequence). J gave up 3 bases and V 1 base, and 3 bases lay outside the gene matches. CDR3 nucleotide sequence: TGTGCCAGCAGCTTAGAAGGACAGGGGGACTACGAGCAGTACTTC. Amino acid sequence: CASSLEGQGDYEQYF.